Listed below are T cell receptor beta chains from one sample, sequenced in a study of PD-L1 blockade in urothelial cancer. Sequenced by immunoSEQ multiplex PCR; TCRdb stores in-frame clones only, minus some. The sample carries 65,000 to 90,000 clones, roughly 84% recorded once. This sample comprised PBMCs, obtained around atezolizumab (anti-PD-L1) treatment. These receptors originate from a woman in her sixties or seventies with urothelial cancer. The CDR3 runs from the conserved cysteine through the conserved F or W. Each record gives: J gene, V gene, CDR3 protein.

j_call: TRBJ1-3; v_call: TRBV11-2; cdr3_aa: CASSLTDFGNTIYF
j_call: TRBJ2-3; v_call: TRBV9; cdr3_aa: CASSVSGTTDTQYF
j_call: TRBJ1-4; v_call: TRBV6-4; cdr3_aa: CASSVREGEKLFF
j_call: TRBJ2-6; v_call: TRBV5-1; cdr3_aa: CASYSPGQKETGANVLTF
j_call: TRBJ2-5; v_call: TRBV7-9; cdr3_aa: CASSLARQGKTQYF
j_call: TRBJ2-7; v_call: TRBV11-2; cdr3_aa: CASSLVSGNPSFSYEQYF
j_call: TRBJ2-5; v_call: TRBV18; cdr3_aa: CASSPDRDSKYF
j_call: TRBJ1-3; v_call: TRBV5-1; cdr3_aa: CASSLQTGSGNTIYF
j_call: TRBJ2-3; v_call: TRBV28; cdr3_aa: CASSLVSGRPSTDTQYF
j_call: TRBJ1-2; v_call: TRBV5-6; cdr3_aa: CASSSRGGSYGYTF
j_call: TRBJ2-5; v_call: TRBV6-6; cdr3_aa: CASSLGTGWGETQYF
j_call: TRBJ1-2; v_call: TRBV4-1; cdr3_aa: CASSQDPAGGLRGYTF
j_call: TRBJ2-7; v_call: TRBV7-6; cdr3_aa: CASISGAGPSYEQYF
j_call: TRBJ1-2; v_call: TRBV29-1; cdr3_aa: CSVVGGVGYGYTF
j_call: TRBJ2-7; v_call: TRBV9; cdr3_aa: CASSVGTGGALYEQYF
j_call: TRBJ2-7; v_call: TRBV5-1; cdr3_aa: CASSQSPGQSSYEQYF
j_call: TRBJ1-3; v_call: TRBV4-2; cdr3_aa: CASSQDIFGVSGNTIYF
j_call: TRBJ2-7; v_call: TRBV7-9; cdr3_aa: CASSGQGQGTEQYF
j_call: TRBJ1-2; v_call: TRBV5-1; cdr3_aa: CASSLTAGQGYGYTF
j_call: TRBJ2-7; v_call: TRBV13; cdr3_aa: CASSKLAGGRYEQYF
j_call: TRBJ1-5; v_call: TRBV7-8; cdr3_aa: CASSLVGNQPQHF
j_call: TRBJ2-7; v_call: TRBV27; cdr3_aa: CASSPGQGKSSYEQYF
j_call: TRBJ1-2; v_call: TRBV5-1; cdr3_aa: CASSFGRSDDYGYTF
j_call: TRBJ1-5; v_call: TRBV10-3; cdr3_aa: CAISEGQGLNQPQHF